These 2 T cell receptor beta chains were sequenced from one sample in a study of early T cells in non-severe SARS-CoV-2 infection. TCRdb redid the calling of the 5' RACE reads with MiXCR, one entry per CDR3 protein. Among about 70,000 distinct CDR3 sequences listed, 4.6% were seen once. The sample consisted of whole blood, taken at baseline. All receptors derive from an adult who was a healthcare worker with PCR-confirmed SARS-CoV-2 infection or an uninfected control (not recorded which). The donor label of this sample is uncertain.

This clonotype appeared many times. The V call is TRBV7-2, the J call TRBJ2-1; D may correspond to TRBD1 or TRBD2 (5 bases each). The length of the CDR3 is 15 residues. Per the germline V gene, CDR1 is SGHTA and CDR2 is FQGNSA. V lost 1 base, J lost 0 bases, and 7 bases lay in between. CDR3: CASSLEGSSYNEQFF. The CDR3, as DNA: TGTGCCAGCAGCTTAGAGGGGAGCTCCTACAATGAGCAGTTCTTC. The full variable domain, completed using reference TRBV7-2 and TRBJ2-1, is GAGVSQSPSNKVTEKGKDVELRCDPISGHTALYWYRQSLGQGLEFLIYFQGNSAPDKSGLPSDRFSAERTGGSVSTLTIQRTQQEDSAVYLCASSLEGSSYNEQFFGPGTRLTVL.

This clonotype has a count of ten or more. The V and J genes are TRBV12-3 or TRBV12-4 and TRBJ1-2; no clear D gene. V lost 4 bases to trimming and J lost 4 bases, with 10 bases between them. This CDR3 has 13 residues. CDR3 residues: CASSSPGFYGYTF. The CDR3 nucleotides read TGTGCCAGCAGTTCACCGGGATTCTATGGCTACACCTTC.